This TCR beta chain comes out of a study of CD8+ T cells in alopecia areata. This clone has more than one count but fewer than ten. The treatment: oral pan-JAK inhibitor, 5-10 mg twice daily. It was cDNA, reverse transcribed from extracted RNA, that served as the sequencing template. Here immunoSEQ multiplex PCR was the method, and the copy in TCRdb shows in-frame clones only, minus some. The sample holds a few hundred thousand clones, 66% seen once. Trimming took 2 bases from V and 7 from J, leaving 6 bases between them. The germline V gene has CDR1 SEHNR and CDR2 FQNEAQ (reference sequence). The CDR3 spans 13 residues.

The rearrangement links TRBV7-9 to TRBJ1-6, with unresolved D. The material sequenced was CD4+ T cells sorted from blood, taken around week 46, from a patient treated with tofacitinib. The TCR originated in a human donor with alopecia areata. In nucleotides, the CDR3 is TGTGCCAGCAGCTTACAGTCCAATTCACCCCTCCACTTT. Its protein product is CASSLQSNSPLHF.